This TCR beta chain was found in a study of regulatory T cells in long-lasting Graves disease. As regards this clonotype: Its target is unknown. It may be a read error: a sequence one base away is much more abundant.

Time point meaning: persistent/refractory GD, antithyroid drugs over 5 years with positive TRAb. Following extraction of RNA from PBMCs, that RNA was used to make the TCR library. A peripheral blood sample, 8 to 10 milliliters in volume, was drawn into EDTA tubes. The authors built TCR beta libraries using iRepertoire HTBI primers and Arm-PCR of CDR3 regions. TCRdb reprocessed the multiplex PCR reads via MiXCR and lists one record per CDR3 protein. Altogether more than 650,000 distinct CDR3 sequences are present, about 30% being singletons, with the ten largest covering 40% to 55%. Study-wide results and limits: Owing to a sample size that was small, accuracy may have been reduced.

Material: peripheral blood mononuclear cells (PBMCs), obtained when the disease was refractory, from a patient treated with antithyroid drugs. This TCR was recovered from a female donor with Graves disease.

For the CDR3, the DNA is TGTGCCAGCAGCTTAGATCTGTGGAGGGACACTGAAGCTCTCTTT. Translating it yields CASSLDLWRDTEALF. This chain connects TRBV11-2 to TRBJ1-1; a possible D gene is TRBD1 (6 bases). The CDR3 contains 15 residues. Looked up from germline, CDR1 is SGHAT and CDR2 is FQNNGV.